The entry below describes one T cell receptor (beta chain). Seattle patients were enrolled during active infection and followed longitudinally. This sample is drawn from a study of blood T cell repertoires in COVID-19. Overall study context: COVID-19 samples from acute and convalescent phases originated in the United States, Italy and Spain. Nucleic acid was either cDNA or gDNA, and it came from T cells, B-cell-depleted T cells, or PBMCs.

V was pared by 4 bases and J by 4 bases, with 5 bases of the junction left unmatched. The CDR3 loop spans 14 amino acids. Germline V gene lookup returns CDR1 LNHDA and CDR2 SQIVND (reference sequence). The protocol was immunoSEQ multiplex PCR, while the TCRdb copy is restricted to in-frame clones and leaves out a portion. The data contain 300,000 to 400,000 clones, roughly 86% of them singletons. The chain recombines TRBV19 with TRBJ1-1; TRBD1 agrees at 8 bases. The sequence was collected from a woman in her seventies with COVID-19, enrolled during active disease. The specimen was peripheral blood. The CDR3 reads CASSTDRVATEAFF. CDR3 DNA sequence: TGTGCCAGTAGTACGGACAGGGTGGCCACTGAAGCTTTCTTT.